Below, 18 T cell receptor beta chains from the same sample are listed, as sequenced in a study of response to subunit inactivated influenza vaccine. TCRdb re-analysed the RT-PCR reads in MiXCR, keeping a single row per CDR3 protein. In the table there are a few hundred thousand distinct CDR3 sequences, 6.5% to 8% of which are singletons. The sample was PBMCs from blood, taken less than 30 months after vaccination. These receptors were obtained from a man between 50 and 75 years old who received an inactivated influenza vaccine.

This chain links TRBV27 with TRBJ2-7; no reliable D call. Germline loops: CDR1 MNHEY, CDR2 SMNVEV (reference sequence). V lost 5 bases and J lost 3, with 14 bases in between. The CDR3 totals 14 residues. The CDR3 DNA reads as TGTGCCAGCAGTCAAAAGCCTAAAAGCTACGAGCAGTACTTC. Its protein product is CASSQKPKSYEQYF.

The table lists this clonotype with many counts. The chain joins TRBV2 to TRBJ1-6; D gene ambiguous. Deletions cut 2 bases from V and 0 bases from J, with 8 bases between. Germline V gene data show CDR1 as SNHLY and CDR2 as FYNNEI. CDR3 size: 16 residues. The CDR3 DNA follows: TGTGCCAGCAGTGAACTGGGCAGCTCCTATAATTCACCCCTCCACTTT. Protein product: CASSELGSSYNSPLHF. Variable domain in full (rest from reference TRBV2 and TRBJ1-6): EPEVTQTPSHQVTQMGQEVILRCVPISNHLYFYWYRQILGQKVEFLVSFYNNEISEKSEIFDDQFSVERPDGSNFTLKIRSTKLEDSAMYFCASSELGSSYNSPLHFGNGTRLTVT.

Concerning this clonotype: This may come from a read error, since a much larger clone is one base off. V usage is TRBV20-1 and J usage is TRBJ1-1; D is ambiguous. The CDR3 length is 13 residues. With 7 bases removed from V and 4 bases from J, the gap between germline ends came to 16 bases. Per germline, CDR1 DFQATT and CDR2 SNEGSKA (reference sequence). For the CDR3, the DNA is TGCAGTGTTGGGCCGGGTCCATCCACTGAAGCTTTCTTT. Encoded protein: CSVGPGPSTEAFF.

The chain couples TRBV6-5 to TRBJ1-5; TRBD1 matches 7 bases. Germline V gene lookup returns CDR1 MNHEY and CDR2 SVGAGI. J gave up 4 bases and V 2 bases, and 5 bases lay outside the gene matches. The CDR3 covers 15 residues. DNA for the CDR3: TGTGCCAGCAGTTACGGGGACAGCCAGAATCAGCCCCAGCATTTT. Amino acids: CASSYGDSQNQPQHF.

The V call is TRBV29-1, the J call TRBJ2-1; the D is unclear. Germline V gives CDR1 SQVTM, CDR2 ANQGSEA. Trimming pared 5 bases from V and 12 bases from J, leaving 14 bases between. This CDR3 comprises 11 residues. The CDR3: CSVPLGTAQFF. The CDR3, as DNA: TGCAGCGTTCCCCTAGGCACCGCGCAGTTCTTC.

This clonotype was found a few times. The chain carries TRBV9 and TRBJ2-3, with 10 bases identical to TRBD2. CDR1 is SGDLS and CDR2 is YYNGEE in the germline V gene. There are 15 residues in the CDR3. V trimming: 4 bases; J trimming: 10 bases; junction bases outside the gene matches: 12. For the CDR3, the DNA is TGTGCCAGCAGCCCGATGGGTGCTAGCGGGAGCGCGCAGTATTTT. This codes for CASSPMGASGSAQYF. Full variable domain (missing parts from reference TRBV9 and TRBJ2-3): DSGVTQTPKHLITATGQRVTLRCSPRSGDLSVYWYQQSLDQGLQFLIQYYNGEERAKGNILERFSAQQFPDLHSELNLSSLELGDSALYFCASSPMGASGSAQYFGPGTRLTVL.

The CDR3 sequence is CSARGSAGVNEQYF. The CDR3 nucleotides are TGCAGTGCTAGAGGAAGTGCGGGGGTAAACGAGCAGTACTTC. The chain employs TRBV20-1 and TRBJ2-7, with 7 bases identical to TRBD2. The V gene end was trimmed by 1 base and the J gene end by 5 bases; junction bases not matched to a gene: 8. The CDR3 spans 14 residues. Germline CDR1 DFQATT, CDR2 SNEGSKA (reference sequence).

V is TRBV6-5 and J is TRBJ1-2; a possible D gene is TRBD1 (6 bases). The CDR3 runs to 14 residues. Germline lookup yields CDR1 MNHEY and CDR2 SVGAGI. V lost 4 bases to trimming and J lost 4 bases, with 13 bases between them. The CDR3 is CASSSGTSFYGYTF. The CDR3 DNA reads as TGTGCCAGCAGTTCCGGGACAAGTTTCTATGGCTACACCTTC.

This clonotype showed up many times. The rearrangement uses TRBV12-3 or TRBV12-4 and TRBJ2-1, with TRBD1 as a possible D gene (6 bases). This CDR3 has 14 amino acids. Deletions cut 3 bases from V and 1 base from J, with 7 bases between. CDR3 in amino acids: CASSLRGSYNEQFF. In DNA, the CDR3 is TGTGCCAGCAGTTTGAGGGGGTCCTACAATGAGCAGTTCTTC.

This clonotype appeared many times. The chain carries TRBV5-1 and TRBJ2-1; possibly TRBD2 for D (6 bases). Germline-derived CDR1 and CDR2 are SGHRS and YFSETQ. V lost 4 bases, J lost 4 bases, and 15 bases lay in between. The CDR3 runs to 15 residues. The CDR3 region has the DNA TGCGCCAGCAGCCCGGTGGGGACTCCATACAATGAGCAGTTCTTC. Translation gives CASSPVGTPYNEQFF.

This clonotype was recorded at least ten times. The chain couples TRBV5-1 to TRBJ2-2, with D unresolved. With 3 bases removed from V and 0 bases from J, the gap between germline ends came to 9 bases. Looked up from germline, CDR1 is SGHRS and CDR2 is YFSETQ. This CDR3 has 15 residues. The CDR3 DNA is TGCGCCAGCAGCTCGGATACAACGAACACCGGGGAGCTGTTTTTT. It translates to CASSSDTTNTGELFF.

The chain couples TRBV9 to TRBJ1-1, with unresolved D. Germline CDR1 and CDR2: SGDLS and YYNGEE. V was trimmed by 3 bases and J by 4 bases, leaving 13 bases between them. The CDR3 totals 14 residues. CDR3 DNA: TGTGCCAGCAGCGCCCAGGCCGCCCGCACTGAAGCTTTCTTT. Translating it yields CASSAQAARTEAFF.

The sample holds a few counts of this clonotype. The chain carries TRBV7-9 and TRBJ1-2; 9 bases are a match to TRBD1. Germline CDR1 SEHNR, CDR2 FQNEAQ (reference sequence). The V gene end was trimmed by 4 bases and the J gene end by 3 bases; junction bases not matched to a gene: 6. This CDR3 spans 15 amino acids. CDR3 amino acids: CASSSQGARDYGYTF. CDR3 in DNA: TGTGCCAGCAGCTCACAGGGGGCGCGAGACTATGGCTACACCTTC.

The rearrangement links TRBV7-2 to TRBJ1-5, with D unresolved. The CDR3 is made up of 14 amino acids. Trimming removed 5 bases at V and 5 bases at J, with 13 bases between. Germline values: CDR1 SGHTA, CDR2 FQGNSA. The CDR3 nucleotides read TGTGCCAGCAGCCCCCAGGCAGGAGATCAGCCCCAGCATTTT. Its protein product is CASSPQAGDQPQHF.

The chain employs TRBV4-1 and TRBJ1-4; 9 positions agree with TRBD1. This CDR3 is built from 15 residues. In germline, CDR1 is MGHRA, CDR2 YSYEKL. V gave up 4 bases and J gave up 8 bases; unmatched junction bases: 8. CDR3 sequence reads: CASSRTGTGREKLFF. CDR3 coding DNA: TGCGCCAGCAGCCGGACCGGGACAGGGCGAGAAAAACTGTTTTTT.

This chain uses TRBV6-2 or TRBV6-3 with TRBJ2-3; D tentatively reads TRBD1 or TRBD2 (5 bases each). Germline CDR1 MNHEY, CDR2 SVGEGT. This CDR3 comprises 13 residues. Trimming removed 9 bases from V and 0 bases from J, with 10 bases in between. The CDR3 region is CASIRDSTDTQYF. The DNA of the CDR3 is TGTGCCAGTATTCGGGACAGCACAGATACGCAGTATTTT.

V is TRBV3-1 and J is TRBJ2-7; 11 bases agree with TRBD1. From germline, CDR1 is LGHDT and CDR2 YNNKEL (reference sequence). The CDR3 has 15 amino acids. V lost 3 bases, J lost 5 bases, and 6 bases stayed unmatched. CDR3 DNA: TGTGCCAGCAGCCACCGGGACAGGGGGTCGCACGAGCAGTACTTC. Residues: CASSHRDRGSHEQYF.

In its sample, this clonotype was seen many times. V gene TRBV7-9 combines with J gene TRBJ1-5, with TRBD1 as a possible D gene (6 bases). Trimming removed 3 bases at V and 8 bases at J, with 11 bases between. The CDR3 is made up of 13 amino acids. Looked up from germline, CDR1 is SEHNR and CDR2 is FQNEAQ (reference sequence). CDR3 nucleotide sequence: TGTGCCAGCAGCTTTGGGGGCGGGGAGCCCCAGCATTTT. Residues: CASSFGGGEPQHF.